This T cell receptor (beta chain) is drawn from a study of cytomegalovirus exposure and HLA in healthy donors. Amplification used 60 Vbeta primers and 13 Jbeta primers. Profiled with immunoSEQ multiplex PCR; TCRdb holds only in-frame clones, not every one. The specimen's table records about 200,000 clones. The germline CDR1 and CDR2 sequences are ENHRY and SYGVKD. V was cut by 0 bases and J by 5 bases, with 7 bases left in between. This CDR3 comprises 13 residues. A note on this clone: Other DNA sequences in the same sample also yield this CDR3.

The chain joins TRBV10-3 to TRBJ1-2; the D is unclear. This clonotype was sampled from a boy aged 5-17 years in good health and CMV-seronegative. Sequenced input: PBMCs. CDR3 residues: CAISESTAYGYTF. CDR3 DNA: TGTGCCATCAGTGAGTCAACAGCATATGGCTACACCTTC.